The 11 T cell receptor beta chains reported below all come from one sample, sequenced in a study of regulatory T cells in long-lasting Graves disease (dated by TCRdb to the early 2020s). The library was built by means of multiplex PCR. Sequencing instrument: Illumina HiSeq 4000. TCR beta libraries were built with iRepertoire HTBI primers and Arm-PCR amplification of CDR3 regions. Using fastp trimming at Q25 and MiXCR clonotype assembly, TCRdb reanalyzed the public sequencing data and kept in-frame beta chains. Each record represents a unique CDR3 protein, reported with the most common genes and DNA among its rows. In this sample the table shows 650,000 to 700,000 distinct CDR3 sequences, about 30% of which occur a single time. Jointly, the top ten make up about two fifths of the sample. What the time point label conveys for this sample: persistent/refractory GD, antithyroid drugs over 5 years with positive TRAb. RNA was extracted from PBMCs in TRIzol for both TCR sequencing and RNA sequencing.

Sequencing was performed on peripheral blood mononuclear cells (PBMCs), taken when the disease was refractory, from a patient treated with antithyroid drugs. The receptors stem from a female donor with Graves disease.

The chain recombines TRBV5-6 with TRBJ2-5; D call uncertain. The CDR3 runs 14 residues. V lost 4 bases and J 5 bases, leaving 15 bases between the germline ends. Germline V gene sequence: CDR1 SGHDT, CDR2 YYEEEE. The DNA of the CDR3 is TGTGCCAGCAGCGACGTTCGTCACTATGAGACCCAGTACTTC. This sequence encodes CASSDVRHYETQYF.

This clonotype turned up a few times. The chain couples TRBV5-6 to TRBJ1-6; no firm D call. The germline V and J ends were trimmed by 4 bases and 10 bases, with 18 bases remaining between them. This CDR3 contains 15 residues. Germline V gene data show CDR1 as SGHDT and CDR2 as YYEEEE. This chain's CDR3 is CASSPRWVFGSPLHF. As DNA, the CDR3 is TGTGCCAGCAGCCCAAGATGGGTGTTTGGATCACCCCTCCACTTT.

This clonotype was observed a handful of times. The chain has TRBV6-2 or TRBV6-3 and TRBJ1-4; no clear D gene. Germline V gives CDR1 MNHEY, CDR2 SVGEGT. The CDR3 consists of 17 residues. The V end lost 2 bases, the J end lost 0 bases, and 13 bases lay between the germline ends. The CDR3 DNA reads as TGTGCCAGCAGTTACGCGGGGTCAAGGGCAACTAATGAAAAACTGTTTTTT. Its protein is CASSYAGSRATNEKLFF.

This clonotype was observed a few times. This chain joins TRBV6-5 and TRBJ1-2; 9 nucleotides align to TRBD1. Germline V gene lookup returns CDR1 MNHEY and CDR2 SVGAGI. V lost 2 bases to trimming and J lost 8 bases; unmatched junction nucleotides: 9. The CDR3 has 15 amino acids. The CDR3 here is CASSYAGQGTGGYTF. In nucleotides, the CDR3 is TGTGCCAGCAGTTACGCGGGACAGGGAACGGGCGGCTACACCTTC.

At least ten counts were recorded for this clonotype. The chain joins TRBV12-3 or TRBV12-4 to TRBJ1-2, with TRBD1 matching 7 bases. The CDR3 is 13 amino acids. With V trimmed by 5 bases and J by 8 bases, 8 bases remained unmatched. The CDR3 DNA reads as TGTGCCAGCAGTCGGACAGGAGGGATAGGCTACACCTTC. This gives the protein CASSRTGGIGYTF.

This clonotype was seen repeatedly, ten times or more. The chain carries TRBV12-3 or TRBV12-4 and TRBJ2-5; 11 nucleotides agree with TRBD2. V shed 5 bases, J shed 5 bases, and the junction held 7 bases outside the gene matches. This CDR3 has 15 amino acids. The DNA for the CDR3 is TGTGCCAGCAGTCCGGGTAGCGGGAGGGGCGAGACCCAGTACTTC. As protein: CASSPGSGRGETQYF.

In its sample, this clonotype was seen many times. The V and J genes are TRBV12-3 or TRBV12-4 and TRBJ1-1, with TRBD1 identical over 7 bases. Trimming cost V 6 bases and J 6 bases; bases outside gene matches: 16. The CDR3 runs 16 residues. CDR3 amino acids: CASSLTGWGIQAEAFF. The CDR3 DNA reads as TGTGCCAGCAGCCTGACAGGGTGGGGAATCCAGGCTGAAGCTTTCTTT.

The J gene is TRBJ1-1, the V gene TRBV6-5; D is ambiguous. In germline, CDR1 is MNHEY, CDR2 SVGAGI. The CDR3 totals 15 residues. V dropped 0 bases and J dropped 5 bases, with 13 bases sitting between them. The CDR3 nucleotides read TGTGCCAGCAGTTACTCAGTGGAGGTCGGGACTGAAGCTTTCTTT. Translation gives CASSYSVEVGTEAFF.

The V and J genes are TRBV5-5 and TRBJ1-6, with 11 bases lining up with TRBD1. Per germline, CDR1 SGHKS and CDR2 YYEKEE (reference sequence). The CDR3 is 16 amino acids. The V and J ends lost 2 bases and 9 bases, in that order; junction bases with no gene match: 7. The CDR3 nucleotides read TGTGCCAGCAGCTTAGGGACAGGGGGTCCCTTTTCACCCCTCCACTTT. Translating gives CASSLGTGGPFSPLHF.

In its sample, this clonotype was seen a few times. The chain recombines TRBV6-1 with TRBJ1-1, with D maybe TRBD1 (6 bases). Germline-derived CDR1 and CDR2 are MNHNS and SASEGT. The CDR3 is made up of 11 amino acids. V lost 5 bases, J lost 13 bases, and 14 bases lay in between. The CDR3 DNA reads TGTGCCAGCAGTACCCCGGCAGGGGATTTCTTT. Translated: CASSTPAGDFF.

This clonotype was counted between two and nine times. CDR3 loop: CASSVEGTPNEKLFF. In DNA form, the CDR3 reads TGTGCCAGCAGCGTAGAGGGGACACCGAATGAAAAACTGTTTTTT. The genes are TRBV9 and TRBJ1-4; D is possibly TRBD1 (6 bases). This CDR3 is 15 amino acids long. V dropped 0 bases and J dropped 5 bases, with 11 bases sitting between them. Germline loops: CDR1 SGDLS, CDR2 YYNGEE.